This T cell receptor beta chain was observed in a study of cytomegalovirus exposure and HLA in healthy donors. Use of 60 Vbeta and 13 Jbeta primers characterized the PCR. Assay: immunoSEQ multiplex PCR; the TCRdb copy retains only in-frame clones and omits some. This sample has 45,000 to 75,000 clones, with 70% found just once. The germline V gene encodes CDR1 MNHEY and CDR2 SVGAGI. V was cut by 0 bases and J by 7 bases, with 17 bases left in between. This CDR3 has 16 residues. This clone was seen a handful of times. This receptor was identified in a woman aged 60 to 75 in good health and CMV-seropositive. The chain joins TRBV6-5 to TRBJ2-3; a weak D match, TRBD2 (7 bases). The sample taken for sequencing was PBMCs. In DNA form, the CDR3 reads TGTGCCAGCAGTTACTCCGGTCGAGGGGGGGCGTATACGCAGTATTTT. This encodes CASSYSGRGGAYTQYF.